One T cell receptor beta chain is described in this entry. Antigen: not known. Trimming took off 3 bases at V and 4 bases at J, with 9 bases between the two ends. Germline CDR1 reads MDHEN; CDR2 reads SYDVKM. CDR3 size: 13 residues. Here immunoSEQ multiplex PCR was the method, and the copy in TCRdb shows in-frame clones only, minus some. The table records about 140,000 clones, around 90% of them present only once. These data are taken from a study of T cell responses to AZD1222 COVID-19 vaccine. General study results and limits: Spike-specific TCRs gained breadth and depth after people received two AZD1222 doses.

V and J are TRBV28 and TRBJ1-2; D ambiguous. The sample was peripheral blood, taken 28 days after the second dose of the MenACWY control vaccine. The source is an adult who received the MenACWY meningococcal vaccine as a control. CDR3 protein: CASSFGGFYGYTF. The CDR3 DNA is TGTGCCAGCAGTTTTGGAGGATTCTATGGCTACACCTTC.